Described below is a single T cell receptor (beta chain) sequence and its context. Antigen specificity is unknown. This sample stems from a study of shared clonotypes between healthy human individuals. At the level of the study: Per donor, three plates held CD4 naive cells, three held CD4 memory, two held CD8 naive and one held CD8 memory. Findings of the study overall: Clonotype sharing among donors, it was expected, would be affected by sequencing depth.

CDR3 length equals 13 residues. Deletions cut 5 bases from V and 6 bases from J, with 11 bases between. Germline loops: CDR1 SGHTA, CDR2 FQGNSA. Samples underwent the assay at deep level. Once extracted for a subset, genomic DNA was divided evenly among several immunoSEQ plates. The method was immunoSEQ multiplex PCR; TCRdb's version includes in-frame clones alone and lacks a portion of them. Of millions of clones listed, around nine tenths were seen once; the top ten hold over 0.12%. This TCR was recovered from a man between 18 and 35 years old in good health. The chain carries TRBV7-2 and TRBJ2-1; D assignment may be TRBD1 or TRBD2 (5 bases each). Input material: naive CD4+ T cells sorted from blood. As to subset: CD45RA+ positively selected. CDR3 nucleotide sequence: TGTGCCAGCAGCGGGGGACGGATCAATGAGCAGTTCTTC. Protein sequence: CASSGGRINEQFF.